What follows are 13 T cell receptor beta chains derived from one specimen sequenced in a study of Ad26.COV2.S vaccination and SARS-CoV-2 variants. As for treatment: some 19 received Ad26.COV2.S at low or high dose, single or two shots; about 5 received placebo; per-sample allocation not given. Specimen acquisition occurred on day 63 following the initial vaccine or placebo injection. Method: immunoSEQ multiplex PCR; TCRdb's copy keeps in-frame clones and lacks some. The sample carries about 480,000 clones, around 90% recorded once. Source: peripheral blood, taken in a trial of Ad26.COV2.S vaccine versus placebo. All receptors derive from a person between 18 and 59 years old who received the Ad26.COV2.S COVID-19 vaccine or a placebo.

The chain has TRBV10-3 and TRBJ2-1, with 7 bases fitting TRBD2. The germline CDR1 and CDR2 sequences are ENHRY and SYGVKD. The CDR3 sequence is 13 residues long. V shed 6 bases, J shed 5 bases, and the junction held 4 bases outside the gene matches. CDR3 sequence: CAIRSGIDNEQFF. The CDR3 nucleotides are TGTGCCATCAGAAGCGGGATAGACAATGAGCAGTTCTTC.

The chain links TRBV28 to TRBJ2-7; D might be TRBD1 (5 bases). Germline values: CDR1 MDHEN, CDR2 SYDVKM. The CDR3 runs to 15 residues. The germline V and J ends were trimmed by 5 bases and 5 bases, with 19 bases remaining between them. The CDR3 DNA reads TGTGCCAGCAGTCCCACAGGTCCTGGGTCCGACGAGCAGTACTTC. It codes for CASSPTGPGSDEQYF.

The chain couples TRBV5-8 to TRBJ2-1; 11 bases align to TRBD2. Germline loops: CDR1 SGHTS, CDR2 YDEGEE. V lost 4 bases and J lost 5; bases outside the gene matches: 5. The CDR3 length is 15 residues. The CDR3 loop is CASSAGLAVHNEQFF. CDR3 DNA sequence: TGTGCCAGCAGCGCGGGACTAGCGGTCCACAATGAGCAGTTCTTC.

The V gene is TRBV9, the J gene TRBJ2-1; 7 bases map to TRBD2. CDR3 length equals 14 residues. Per the germline V gene, CDR1 is SGDLS and CDR2 is YYNGEE. V shed 0 bases and J 8 bases; nucleotides not matched to a gene: 5. The CDR3 region has the DNA TGTGCCAGCAGCGTAGTCGGGGGGTGGGATGAGCAGTTCTTC. This encodes CASSVVGGWDEQFF. The variable domain in full, with the rest retrieved from reference TRBV9 and TRBJ2-1, is DSGVTQTPKHLITATGQRVTLRCSPRSGDLSVYWYQQSLDQGLQFLIQYYNGEERAKGNILERFSAQQFPDLHSELNLSSLELGDSALYFCASSVVGGWDEQFFGPGTRLTVL.

V gene TRBV11-3 combines with J gene TRBJ2-6; 7 positions agree with TRBD2. Germline assignment: CDR1 SGHNT and CDR2 YENEEA. This CDR3 is 17 amino acids long. J gave up 1 base and V 3 bases, and 6 bases lay outside the gene matches. CDR3 loop: CASSLGAGRSGANVLTF. Written as DNA, the CDR3 is TGTGCCAGCAGCTTGGGAGCGGGACGTTCTGGGGCCAACGTCCTGACTTTC.

The V call is TRBV10-3, the J call TRBJ2-1, with 14 bases identical to TRBD2. After removal of 2 bases from V and 0 bases from J, the junction contained 3 bases not matched to a gene. Germline V gene sequence: CDR1 ENHRY, CDR2 SYGVKD. The CDR3 spans 18 residues. The CDR3 DNA reads TGTGCCATCAGTGAGGCCGGGACTAGCGGGAGCTCCTACAATGAGCAGTTCTTC. Translating it yields CAISEAGTSGSSYNEQFF.

This clone was detected once. This chain joins TRBV11-2 and TRBJ2-3; D possibly corresponds to TRBD1 (6 bases). The V and J ends lost 6 bases and 8 bases respectively, with 24 bases between them. Germline lookup yields CDR1 SGHAT and CDR2 FQNNGV. This CDR3 comprises 16 residues. This CDR3 reads CASSSTVQGNMGTQYF. Here the CDR3 DNA reads TGTGCCAGCAGTTCCACGGTGCAGGGGAACATGGGTACGCAGTATTTT.

The chain employs TRBV6-2 or TRBV6-3 and TRBJ2-7; D not resolved. This CDR3 contains 12 residues. Germline V lookup: CDR1 MNHEY, CDR2 SVGEGT. V gave up 6 bases and J gave up 0 bases, with 6 bases separating them. The CDR3 DNA reads as TGTGCCAGCAGCCCAAACTCCTACGAGCAGTACTTC. The encoded protein is CASSPNSYEQYF.

The chain joins TRBV7-9 to TRBJ1-5; D gene uncertain. Germline CDR1 is SEHNR and CDR2 is FQNEAQ (reference sequence). The CDR3 covers 13 residues. The germline V and J ends were trimmed by 2 bases and 7 bases, with 9 bases remaining between them. CDR3: CASSLQAGQPQHF. The CDR3 region has the DNA TGTGCCAGCAGCTTACAGGCCGGCCAGCCCCAGCATTTT.

The rearrangement uses TRBV7-8 and TRBJ1-3, with 9 bases fitting TRBD1. The V segment lost 1 base and the J segment 4 bases; nucleotides outside the gene matches: 8. The CDR3 sequence is 17 residues long. Germline V gives CDR1 SGHVS, CDR2 FQNEAQ. The CDR3: CASSLDFRTGVGNTIYF. CDR3 in DNA: TGTGCCAGCAGCTTAGACTTTCGGACAGGGGTAGGAAACACCATATATTTT.

The chain carries TRBV12-3 or TRBV12-4 and TRBJ1-1; maybe TRBD1 (5 bases). V was trimmed by 5 bases and J by 4 bases, leaving 11 bases between them. The CDR3 sequence is 13 residues long. CDR3: CASSPGFVTEAFF. The CDR3 coding sequence is TGTGCCAGCAGTCCAGGGTTTGTCACTGAAGCTTTCTTT.

This clone has just one count. This sequence joins TRBV7-9 and TRBJ2-7, with 11 bases fitting TRBD2. In germline, CDR1 is SEHNR, CDR2 FQNEAQ (reference sequence). After removal of 6 bases from V and 3 bases from J, the junction contained 19 bases not matched to a gene. The CDR3 extends over 19 amino acids. The CDR3 sequence: CASRPPGTSGSTTHYEQYF. CDR3 in DNA: TGTGCCAGCAGACCACCCGGGACTAGCGGATCCACAACCCACTACGAGCAGTACTTC.

J is TRBJ2-7 and V is TRBV9; D may be TRBD2 (5 bases). The ends were cut back, 0 bases at V and 2 bases at J, with 12 bases in the middle. The CDR3 sequence is 15 residues long. Germline V gene data show CDR1 as SGDLS and CDR2 as YYNGEE. In DNA, the CDR3 is TGTGCCAGCAGCGTAGATCCGGCAGCGGCCTACGAGCAGTACTTC. Its translation: CASSVDPAAAYEQYF.